This TCR beta chain was profiled in a study of cytomegalovirus exposure and HLA in healthy donors. Points from the study as a whole: The records held CMV serostatus as the only immune exposure information. TCR beta sequences numbering around 15,000 were associated with HLA alleles at 0.05 false discovery rate in a later analysis. According to the study, around 150 TCR beta chains were cytomegalovirus-associated.

Note on this clone: Its antigen is not known.

The V and J ends lost 6 bases and 7 bases respectively, with 12 bases between them. Germline V gives CDR1 DFQATT, CDR2 SNEGSKA (reference sequence). The CDR3 totals 11 residues. The PCR used 60 Vbeta and 13 Jbeta primers. The protocol was immunoSEQ multiplex PCR, while the TCRdb copy is restricted to in-frame clones and leaves out a portion. The sample carries tens of thousands of clones, around 76% recorded once. The chain carries TRBV20-1 and TRBJ1-2; TRBD1 might be the D (5 bases). This clonotype originated in a man aged 25-45 years in good health and CMV-seronegative. The sample comprised PBMCs. As DNA, the CDR3 is TGCAGTGCGAGTAGGGGTCTTGGCTACACCTTC. Translating gives CSASRGLGYTF.